The TCR beta chain described here comes from a study of shared clonotypes between healthy human individuals. Study-wide context: Each donor's CD4 naive and CD4 memory cells filled three plates apiece, CD8 naive two, and CD8 memory one.

The CDR3 has 11 amino acids. With 5 bases removed from V and 4 bases from J, the gap between germline ends came to 5 bases. CDR1 PRHDT and CDR2 FYEKMQ come from the germline V gene (reference sequence). Worth noting for this clone: Its antigen is still unknown. A much larger clonotype is one base distant, so this may be a read error.

The study's findings and limits: It was the non-shared clonotypes that had lower generation probabilities than clonotypes shared by all four donors. Sharing across four donors was highest in naive CD4 (roughly 5%) and lowest in memory CD8 (roughly 0.4%).

Using immunoSEQ multiplex PCR, the repertoire was profiled, and TCRdb retains in-frame clones only, with some absent. The sample has more than 2,000,000 clones, around 94% seen once. This receptor was obtained from a man in his late teens or twenties in good health. The V call is TRBV13, the J call TRBJ2-5; D not certain. Sequences were obtained from naive CD4+ T cells sorted from blood. The subset here: CD45RA+ positively selected. The CDR3 spells CASSEGETQYF. The DNA of the CDR3 is TGTGCCAGCAGCGAAGGAGAGACCCAGTACTTC. Full variable domain (remainder filled in from reference TRBV13 and TRBJ2-5): AAGVIQSPRHLIKEKRETATLKCYPIPRHDTVYWYQQGPGQDPQFLISFYEKMQSDKGSIPDRFSAQQFSDYHSELNMSSLELGDSALYFCASSEGETQYFGPGTRLLVL.